The 24 T cell receptor beta chains below all came from one sample that was sequenced in a study of T cells in Graves' hyperthyroidism and ophthalmopathy. Amplification yielded TCR beta CDR3 regions, with RNA transcripts as the source. The HTBI primer set drove a first-round RT-PCR of the TCR CDR3. Using its own MiXCR run on the multiplex PCR reads, TCRdb lists one record per CDR3 protein. The sample contains around 480,000 distinct CDR3 sequences, under 15% of which appear only once. Sequencing was carried out using blood. These receptors originate from a woman between 18 and 30 years old with Graves' hyperthyroidism.

This clonotype was observed at least ten times. The J gene is TRBJ2-7, the V gene TRBV12-3 or TRBV12-4; 9 bases are shared with TRBD1. With 7 bases clipped from V and 5 bases from J, the junction kept 9 bases outside the gene matches. This CDR3 comprises 14 residues. In nucleotides, the CDR3 is TGTGCCAGCACCACAGGGGGCGCAGGCCACGAGCAGTACTTC. Translation gives CASTTGGAGHEQYF.

DNA of the CDR3: TGTGCCAGCAGCCAAGTAGCGGGAGGGTTAGAGACCCAGTACTTC. Translated: CASSQVAGGLETQYF. The gene calls are TRBV14 and TRBJ2-5, with 11 bases aligning to TRBD2. The junction had 2 bases not matched to a gene; V was cut back by 1 base and J by 4 bases. The CDR3 sequence is 15 residues long. Germline V gene lookup returns CDR1 SGHDN and CDR2 FVKESK. The entire variable domain, with the rest obtained from reference TRBV14 and TRBJ2-5, is as follows: EAGVTQFPSHSVIEKGQTVTLRCDPISGHDNLYWYRRVMGKEIKFLLHFVKESKQDESGMPNNRFLAERTGGTYSTLKVQPAELEDSGVYFCASSQVAGGLETQYFGPGTRLLVL.

This clonotype showed up many times. The gene calls are TRBV12-5 and TRBJ2-3, with D perhaps assigned TRBD1 or TRBD2 (5 bases each). The CDR3 is made up of 14 amino acids. The germline CDR1 and CDR2 sequences are LGHNT and FRNRAP. Between the trimmed V and J ends, which lost 5 bases and 4 bases, there was a span of 13 bases. The CDR3: CASGTGTSSDTQYF. DNA for the CDR3: TGTGCTAGTGGTACCGGGACCTCATCAGATACGCAGTATTTT. Together with reference TRBV12-5 and TRBJ2-3, the CDR3 gives the full variable domain: DARVTQTPRHKVTEMGQEVTMRCQPILGHNTVFWYRQTMMQGLELLAYFRNRAPLDDSGMPKDRFSAEMPDATLATLKIQPSEPRDSAVYFCASGTGTSSDTQYFGPGTRLTVL.

This clonotype was observed many times. The genes are TRBV20-1 and TRBJ2-3, with TRBD2 identical over 10 bases. The V gene end was trimmed by 3 bases and the J gene end by 5 bases; junction bases not matched to a gene: 14. This CDR3 has 17 residues. In germline, CDR1 is DFQATT, CDR2 SNEGSKA (reference sequence). The DNA for the CDR3 is TGCAGTGCTAGCGAAAGTCTAGCGGGAGTAGGTAGAGATACGCAGTATTTT. Its protein is CSASESLAGVGRDTQYF.

This clonotype has a handful of counts. V gene TRBV5-6 combines with J gene TRBJ2-3; D is perhaps TRBD1 (5 bases). Trimming took 6 bases from V and 3 from J, leaving 11 bases between them. Germline-derived CDR1 and CDR2 are SGHDT and YYEEEE. This CDR3 comprises 13 residues. The CDR3 DNA reads TGTGCCAGCATCTTTTCAGGGACAGATACGCAGTATTTT. Encoded protein: CASIFSGTDTQYF.

This clonotype was seen at least ten times. The chain recombines TRBV6-2 or TRBV6-3 with TRBJ2-7, with D unresolved. CDR1 is MNHEY and CDR2 is SVGEGT in the germline V gene. Trimming cost V 2 bases and J 5 bases, with 7 bases left between them. The CDR3 contains 12 residues. The CDR3 nucleotides are TGTGCCAGCAGTTACATGGGCAACGAGCAGTACTTC. Its protein product is CASSYMGNEQYF.

This clonotype was seen a handful of times. The chain joins TRBV6-1 to TRBJ1-5, with D perhaps TRBD1 (6 bases). The ends were cut back, 1 base at V and 3 bases at J, with 10 bases in the middle. Germline V CDR1 and CDR2: MNHNS, SASEGT. The CDR3 totals 15 residues. The CDR3 sequence is CASSEGGHPNQPQHF. In DNA form, the CDR3 reads TGTGCCAGCAGTGAAGGGGGGCACCCCAATCAGCCCCAGCATTTT.

The chain employs TRBV20-1 and TRBJ2-7; 11 bases agree with TRBD2. The V segment lost 6 bases and the J segment 0 bases; nucleotides outside the gene matches: 4. CDR3 length: 14 amino acids. CDR1 and CDR2 (germline): DFQATT, SNEGSKA (reference sequence). DNA of the CDR3: TGCAGTGCCATGACTAGCGGGGTCTCCTACGAGCAGTACGTC. It encodes CSAMTSGVSYEQYV.

This clonotype has a count of ten or more. This chain uses TRBV18 with TRBJ1-4; TRBD1 aligns across 8 bases. V was clipped by 4 bases and J by 6 bases; unmatched bases: 13. CDR1 is KGHSH and CDR2 is LQKENI in the germline V gene. CDR3 length equals 17 residues. The CDR3 reads CASSLFRGQVNDEKLFF. The DNA of the CDR3 is TGTGCCAGCTCACTATTCCGGGGACAGGTTAACGATGAAAAACTGTTTTTT.

This clonotype was seen at least ten times. The V and J genes are TRBV12-3 or TRBV12-4 and TRBJ2-4; D is perhaps TRBD1 or TRBD2 (5 bases each). This CDR3 is 13 amino acids long. V lost 6 bases and J lost 7, with 13 bases in between. CDR3 amino acids: CASSPPGTNIQYF. The CDR3 nucleotides read TGTGCCAGCAGCCCTCCCGGGACGAACATTCAGTACTTC.

In its sample, this clonotype was seen many times. The chain joins TRBV5-1 to TRBJ1-4; a weak D match, TRBD1 (5 bases). This CDR3 has 15 amino acids. CDR1 is SGHRS and CDR2 is YFSETQ in the germline V gene. Trimming left V 4 bases short and J 5 bases short, with 15 bases between. This CDR3 is CASSLVGGTNEKLFF. CDR3 bases: TGCGCCAGCAGCCTCGTAGGAGGGACGAATGAAAAACTGTTTTTT.

This clonotype was found many times. V usage is TRBV13 and J usage is TRBJ1-1; D is uncertain. The germline V and J ends were trimmed by 3 bases and 2 bases, with 10 bases remaining between them. CDR3 size: 14 residues. CDR1 and CDR2 (germline): PRHDT, FYEKMQ (reference sequence). CDR3 sequence reads: CASSFHSVNTEAFF. The CDR3 coding sequence is TGTGCCAGCAGCTTTCACAGCGTTAACACTGAAGCTTTCTTT.

In this sample, this clonotype turned up many times. The chain links TRBV12-3 or TRBV12-4 to TRBJ2-5; 8 positions agree with TRBD2. The CDR3 is 18 amino acids. Germline trimming cut 3 bases from V and 2 bases from J; bases unmatched to any gene: 14. The CDR3 is CASSLEEAGRARQETQYF. CDR3 coding DNA: TGTGCCAGCAGTTTGGAGGAGGCCGGGAGGGCCCGTCAAGAGACCCAGTACTTC.

This clonotype was detected many times. The chain is built from TRBV28 and TRBJ2-3; 10 bases are a match to TRBD2. This CDR3 region has 16 residues. The germline V gene encodes CDR1 MDHEN and CDR2 SYDVKM. J was trimmed by 4 bases and V by 2 bases; bases with no gene match: 6. Here the CDR3 reads CASSLLLAGLADTQYF. DNA of the CDR3: TGTGCCAGCAGTTTACTACTAGCGGGACTCGCAGATACGCAGTATTTT.

V gene TRBV6-1 combines with J gene TRBJ2-7; TRBD1 matches at 8 bases. V shed 2 bases and J 10 bases; nucleotides not matched to a gene: 7. The V gene's germline CDR1 is MNHNS and CDR2 SASEGT. This CDR3 contains 13 residues. The CDR3 sequence is CASSETPDREQYV. Written as DNA, the CDR3 is TGTGCCAGCAGTGAAACCCCGGACAGGGAACAGTACGTC.

The chain employs TRBV19 and TRBJ1-2; D unclear. The germline V gene has CDR1 LNHDA and CDR2 SQIVND (reference sequence). With 8 bases removed from V and 5 bases from J, the gap between germline ends came to 15 bases. CDR3 length: 13 residues. The CDR3, as DNA: TGTGCCAGTTCCCAGACGGAATTTTATGGCTACACCTTC. It specifies CASSQTEFYGYTF.

J is TRBJ1-1 and V is TRBV4-3, with D tentatively TRBD1 (5 bases). Deletions cut 2 bases from V and 1 base from J, with 20 bases between. The CDR3 sequence is 18 residues long. Germline CDR1 LGHNA, CDR2 YSLEER. The CDR3, as DNA: TGCGCCAGCAGCCAACCTGGTTCGGTAGCAGGGTCGAACACTGAAGCTTTCTTT. Its protein product is CASSQPGSVAGSNTEAFF.

This clonotype was recorded a few times. The chain couples TRBV12-3 or TRBV12-4 to TRBJ2-6; the D gene is possibly TRBD1 (5 bases). The CDR3 is made up of 16 amino acids. Trimming shortened V by 5 bases and J by 0 bases, and 11 bases separated the two germline ends. The CDR3 protein is CASSLDSFSGANVLTF. In nucleotides, the CDR3 is TGTGCCAGCAGTCTCGACAGTTTCTCTGGGGCCAACGTCCTGACTTTC.

This clonotype showed up many times. This rearrangement joins TRBV30 to TRBJ1-1; no clear D. The germline V and J ends were trimmed by 1 base and 0 bases, with 9 bases remaining between them. The CDR3 spans 14 residues. The germline V gene has CDR1 GTSNPN and CDR2 SVGIG (reference sequence). The CDR3 sequence is CAWSAWGMNTEAFF. The CDR3 DNA reads as TGTGCCTGGAGTGCCTGGGGTATGAACACTGAAGCTTTCTTT.

The genes are TRBV10-3 and TRBJ2-3; 7 nucleotides align to TRBD2. The germline V gene has CDR1 ENHRY and CDR2 SYGVKD. The CDR3 runs to 14 residues. The ends lost 3 bases at V and 2 bases at J; junction bases unmatched: 2. The CDR3 reads CAISDLAATDTQYF. The CDR3 coding sequence is TGTGCCATCAGTGATCTAGCGGCCACAGATACGCAGTATTTT.

This clonotype was counted ten times or more. The genes are TRBV2 and TRBJ2-1, with 10 bases matching TRBD2. Trimming cost V 9 bases and J 7 bases; bases outside gene matches: 12. There are 15 residues in the CDR3. Germline values: CDR1 SNHLY, CDR2 FYNNEI. The CDR3 region is CASHSLAGVGNEQFF. CDR3 DNA sequence: TGTGCCAGTCATTCTCTAGCGGGAGTAGGGAATGAGCAGTTCTTC.

This clonotype was seen many times. The genes are TRBV12-3 or TRBV12-4 and TRBJ2-3, with D hard to call. This CDR3 region has 15 residues. Trimming left V 3 bases short and J 1 base short, with 11 bases between. CDR3 sequence: CASSFLGVGTDTQYF. In DNA form, the CDR3 reads TGTGCCAGCAGTTTCCTGGGCGTCGGCACAGATACGCAGTATTTT.

The chain combines TRBV5-6 with TRBJ2-7; D gene ambiguous. Trimming stripped 1 base from V and 3 bases from J, with 14 bases between. This CDR3 region has 15 residues. The germline gives CDR1 SGHDT, CDR2 YYEEEE. CDR3 nucleotide sequence: TGTGCCAGCAGCTTGCTCCCCCGGATGTTCTACGAGCAGTACTTC. Translating it yields CASSLLPRMFYEQYF.

In this sample, this clonotype turned up many times. The J gene is TRBJ1-6, the V gene TRBV5-1; 9 bases map to TRBD1. The CDR3 sequence is 16 residues long. CDR1 and CDR2 (germline): SGHRS, YFSETQ. V gave up 4 bases and J gave up 10 bases; unmatched junction bases: 12. CDR3 sequence reads: CASSTDRGLGRSPLHF. DNA for the CDR3: TGCGCCAGCAGCACGGACAGGGGACTGGGAAGGTCACCCCTCCACTTT.